Presented here are 28 T cell receptor beta chains from one specimen sequenced in a study of blood T cell repertoires in COVID-19. The data were produced by immunoSEQ multiplex PCR, yet TCRdb's version contains in-frame clones alone and is incomplete. The table shows about 140,000 clones, with 78% occurring only once. The sample consisted of PBMCs or T cells enriched from blood (not recorded which). The receptors shown here come from a woman in her 50s who had recovered from COVID-19.

The chain has TRBV25-1 and TRBJ2-2, with 7 positions matching TRBD2. The junction had 6 bases not matched to a gene; V was cut back by 5 bases and J by 0 bases. The CDR3 has 16 amino acids. Germline loops: CDR1 MGHDK, CDR2 SYGVNS. The DNA of the CDR3 is TGTGCCAGCAGTCGGAGCGGGGCGCCGAACACCGGGGAGCTGTTTTTT. It codes for CASSRSGAPNTGELFF.

The chain has TRBV6-5 and TRBJ1-1; 8 positions match TRBD1. V shed 7 bases and J 1 base; nucleotides not matched to a gene: 5. CDR1 is MNHEY and CDR2 is SVGAGI in the germline V gene. The CDR3 is 14 residues long. In DNA, the CDR3 is TGTGCCAGCACTCCGGACAGGGCGAACACTGAAGCTTTCTTT. Translating gives CASTPDRANTEAFF.

The rearrangement uses TRBV6-5 and TRBJ1-2; D gene uncertain. Germline loops: CDR1 MNHEY, CDR2 SVGAGI. Deletions cut 3 bases from V and 0 bases from J, with 8 bases between. CDR3 size: 14 residues. The CDR3 DNA sequence: TGTGCCAGCAGTTATGAGGGAACTAACTATGGCTACACCTTC. As protein: CASSYEGTNYGYTF.

The chain recombines TRBV2 with TRBJ2-3; the D gene is possibly TRBD1 (5 bases). CDR1 and CDR2 from the germline V gene are SNHLY and FYNNEI. CDR3 size: 13 residues. Trimming took off 8 bases at V and 4 bases at J, with 13 bases between the two ends. CDR3 in amino acids: CASAGPNPDTQYF. CDR3 nucleotides: TGTGCCAGCGCAGGGCCGAATCCAGATACGCAGTATTTT.

The V gene is TRBV5-1, the J gene TRBJ1-3; D remains ambiguous. The CDR3 runs 15 residues. The V and J ends lost 4 bases and 1 base respectively, with 12 bases between them. Germline CDR1 is SGHRS and CDR2 is YFSETQ. CDR3 sequence (DNA): TGCGCCAGCAGCGACCCAGGAGGATCTGGAAACACCATATATTTT. Its protein is CASSDPGGSGNTIYF.

This clone has at least ten counts. The chain uses TRBV28 and TRBJ1-2; 8 bases line up with TRBD1. CDR1 MDHEN and CDR2 SYDVKM come from the germline V gene. V lost 7 bases and J lost 4; bases outside the gene matches: 8. CDR3 length: 14 amino acids. The CDR3 DNA is TGTGCCAGCAACCTGGGACAGGAATTCTATGGCTACACCTTC. Its translation is CASNLGQEFYGYTF.

The rearrangement uses TRBV2 and TRBJ2-5; 10 bases are shared with TRBD2. The germline V gene has CDR1 SNHLY and CDR2 FYNNEI. The trim removed 8 bases at V and 6 bases at J, leaving 6 bases unmatched. The CDR3 spans 13 residues. The DNA for the CDR3 is TGTGCCAGCTTAAGGACTAGCGGACAGACCCAGTACTTC. Protein: CASLRTSGQTQYF.

The V and J genes are TRBV27 and TRBJ2-2; TRBD2 is a possible D gene (5 bases). Germline V CDR1 and CDR2: MNHEY, SMNVEV (reference sequence). The CDR3 runs 15 residues. The V end lost 6 bases, the J end lost 5 bases, and 16 bases lay between the germline ends. In DNA form, the CDR3 reads TGTGCCAGCAGACGGGAAGTACGGTATACCGGGGAGCTGTTTTTT. It translates to CASRREVRYTGELFF.

The V call is TRBV7-9, the J call TRBJ1-5; weak D call: TRBD1 (6 bases). Germline values: CDR1 SEHNR, CDR2 FQNEAQ (reference sequence). The V gene lost 5 bases and the J gene lost 0 bases, with 14 bases spanning the gap. CDR3 length: 16 amino acids. The CDR3 sequence: CASSPGQQYSNQPQHF. The CDR3 DNA sequence: TGTGCCAGCAGCCCAGGACAGCAATATAGCAATCAGCCCCAGCATTTT.

The V gene is TRBV6-5, the J gene TRBJ1-1; D perhaps matches TRBD1 (5 bases). There are 14 residues in the CDR3. V lost 8 bases and J lost 0, with 13 bases in between. Germline loops: CDR1 MNHEY, CDR2 SVGAGI. This CDR3 is CASGRGSMNTEAFF. The DNA of the CDR3 is TGTGCCAGCGGGAGGGGCTCCATGAACACTGAAGCTTTCTTT.

This clone was found a few times. The rearrangement joins TRBV9 to TRBJ1-1; D perhaps matches TRBD1 (5 bases). V was pared by 7 bases and J by 0 bases, with 13 bases between. The CDR3 has 14 residues. The germline gives CDR1 SGDLS, CDR2 YYNGEE. The CDR3 DNA sequence: TGTGCCAGCGGCCGGGACTCAATGAACACTGAAGCTTTCTTT. This translates into CASGRDSMNTEAFF.

This clone was picked up a small number of times. The CDR3 DNA follows: TGTGCCTGGAAGCGACAAGGTCAGGGCACTGAAGCTTTCTTT. Amino acids: CAWKRQGQGTEAFF. The chain recombines TRBV30 with TRBJ1-1, with D perhaps TRBD1 (5 bases). The V gene lost 4 bases and the J gene lost 4 bases, with 16 bases spanning the gap. Germline V gene data show CDR1 as GTSNPN and CDR2 as SVGIG (reference sequence). The CDR3 is 14 residues long.

The genes are TRBV27 and TRBJ2-5; maybe TRBD1 (5 bases). Germline assignment: CDR1 MNHEY and CDR2 SMNVEV (reference sequence). The CDR3 has 15 amino acids. Trimming stripped 1 base from V and 5 bases from J, with 14 bases between. The CDR3 is CASSLFSRVGETQYF. DNA for the CDR3: TGTGCCAGCAGTTTATTTAGCAGGGTAGGGGAGACCCAGTACTTC.

The chain employs TRBV7-9 and TRBJ2-2; no firm D call. V was pared by 2 bases and J by 4 bases, with 8 bases between. Germline V CDR1 and CDR2: SEHNR, FQNEAQ (reference sequence). The CDR3 sequence is 14 residues long. This chain's CDR3 is CASSLSLSTGELFF. DNA of the CDR3: TGTGCCAGCAGCTTATCCCTGAGCACCGGGGAGCTGTTTTTT.

The chain recombines TRBV28 with TRBJ1-2, with 8 bases matching TRBD1. Germline V gives CDR1 MDHEN, CDR2 SYDVKM. The CDR3 is made up of 14 amino acids. Unmatched junction bases numbered 7, after V lost 6 bases and J lost 4 bases. In DNA form, the CDR3 reads TGTGCCAGCAGACCGGGACAGGCAACCTATGGCTACACCTTC. Residues: CASRPGQATYGYTF.

This chain uses TRBV5-4 with TRBJ1-4; 11 positions match TRBD1. V dropped 3 bases and J dropped 5; count of bases not matched to a gene: 0. CDR3 length equals 14 residues. Germline-derived CDR1 and CDR2 are SGHNT and YYREEE (reference sequence). CDR3 sequence: CASSWTGGNEKLFF. In DNA form, the CDR3 reads TGTGCCAGCAGCTGGACAGGGGGCAATGAAAAACTGTTTTTT.

The V and J genes are TRBV28 and TRBJ2-7; 7 bases agree with TRBD2. The CDR3 is made up of 15 amino acids. The junction had 7 bases not matched to a gene; V was cut back by 2 bases and J by 3 bases. CDR1 MDHEN and CDR2 SYDVKM come from the germline V gene. The CDR3 DNA is TGTGCCAGCAGTTTACCCTGGGGGGGAGGCTACGAGCAGTACTTC. This gives the protein CASSLPWGGGYEQYF.

V is TRBV5-4 and J is TRBJ2-3, with D possibly being TRBD1 (6 bases). Germline lookup yields CDR1 SGHNT and CDR2 YYREEE (reference sequence). The CDR3 extends over 14 amino acids. Trimming stripped 7 bases from V and 4 bases from J, with 16 bases between. Here the CDR3 DNA reads TGTGCCAGCCGGAAATCAGGGGTCCCAGATACGCAGTATTTT. This encodes CASRKSGVPDTQYF.

This chain links TRBV13 with TRBJ2-3; D is possibly TRBD1 (5 bases). This CDR3 has 13 residues. Trimming took 3 bases from V and 2 from J, leaving 6 bases between them. The germline CDR1 and CDR2 sequences are PRHDT and FYEKMQ (reference sequence). CDR3 coding DNA: TGTGCCAGCAGCTTTGGGGCCACAGATACGCAGTATTTT. Its protein product is CASSFGATDTQYF.

This chain uses TRBV9 with TRBJ2-5; perhaps TRBD1 as D (5 bases). This CDR3 contains 15 residues. Germline CDR1 SGDLS, CDR2 YYNGEE. Trimming removed 1 base at V and 5 bases at J, with 15 bases between. The CDR3 is CASSVWGREGETQYF. The DNA for the CDR3 is TGTGCCAGCAGCGTATGGGGCCGCGAAGGGGAGACCCAGTACTTC.

The chain combines TRBV11-2 with TRBJ1-1, with TRBD1 matching over 7 bases. The CDR3 contains 14 residues. J gave up 5 bases and V 5 bases, and 8 bases lay outside the gene matches. The V gene's germline CDR1 is SGHAT and CDR2 FQNNGV. Here the CDR3 reads CASSRQGGGTEAFF. The CDR3 DNA sequence: TGTGCCAGCAGCCGACAGGGTGGGGGAACTGAAGCTTTCTTT.

V usage is TRBV27 and J usage is TRBJ1-1; D is ambiguous. From germline, CDR1 is MNHEY and CDR2 SMNVEV (reference sequence). Trimming left V 4 bases short and J 2 bases short, with 11 bases between. CDR3 length equals 14 residues. CDR3 loop: CASSSRPANTEAFF. The CDR3 DNA sequence: TGTGCCAGCAGTTCTAGACCCGCCAACACTGAAGCTTTCTTT.

This chain links TRBV7-9 with TRBJ1-1, with D possibly TRBD1 on 5 matching bases. Trimming pared 11 bases from V and 11 bases from J, leaving 15 bases between. CDR1 is SEHNR, CDR2 FQNEAQ, per germline (reference sequence). The CDR3 has 10 amino acids. Written as DNA, the CDR3 is TGTGCCCCAGGCGGGACGGACGCTTTCTTT. Translating it yields CAPGGTDAFF.

V and J are TRBV19 and TRBJ1-6, with D possibly being TRBD1 (6 bases). Germline loops: CDR1 LNHDA, CDR2 SQIVND (reference sequence). CDR3 length equals 14 residues. V lost 5 bases to trimming and J lost 10 bases, with 15 bases between them. CDR3 bases: TGTGCCAGTAGTGGGAAACAGGGCGGCTCACCCCTCCACTTT. This translates into CASSGKQGGSPLHF. Variable domain in full (rest from reference TRBV19 and TRBJ1-6): DGGITQSPKYLFRKEGQNVTLSCEQNLNHDAMYWYRQDPGQGLRLIYYSQIVNDFQKGDIAEGYSVSREKKESFPLTVTSAQKNPTAFYLCASSGKQGGSPLHFGNGTRLTVT.

This sequence joins TRBV28 and TRBJ2-5, with 8 nucleotides matching TRBD1. Germline V gene sequence: CDR1 MDHEN, CDR2 SYDVKM. J gave up 5 bases and V 8 bases, and 13 bases lay outside the gene matches. This CDR3 region has 15 residues. The CDR3, as DNA: TGTGCCAGCGGTCTTCAGACAGGGGAAGGGGAGACCCAGTACTTC. Amino acids: CASGLQTGEGETQYF.

The chain is built from TRBV14 and TRBJ2-2, with D perhaps TRBD2 (5 bases). V was shortened by 4 bases and J by 4 bases, with 16 bases between the two germline ends. CDR1 and CDR2 from the germline V gene are SGHDN and FVKESK. The CDR3 loop spans 16 amino acids. The CDR3 spells CASSPLGLAGTGELFF. CDR3 nucleotide sequence: TGTGCCAGCAGCCCCCTTGGTCTAGCAGGCACCGGGGAGCTGTTTTTT. The full variable domain, completed using reference TRBV14 and TRBJ2-2, is EAGVTQFPSHSVIEKGQTVTLRCDPISGHDNLYWYRRVMGKEIKFLLHFVKESKQDESGMPNNRFLAERTGGTYSTLKVQPAELEDSGVYFCASSPLGLAGTGELFFGEGSRLTVL.

This chain connects TRBV12-3 or TRBV12-4 to TRBJ1-1; D may be TRBD1 (5 bases). V was clipped by 6 bases and J by 5 bases, with 13 bases between them. The length of the CDR3 is 13 residues. CDR3 protein: CASSTGGPTEAFF. CDR3 nucleotide sequence: TGTGCCAGCAGCACAGGTGGGCCTACTGAAGCTTTCTTT.

The V and J genes are TRBV6-2 or TRBV6-3 and TRBJ1-6, with a possible D match to TRBD1 (6 bases). The length of the CDR3 is 14 residues. Germline V gene data show CDR1 as MNHEY and CDR2 as SVGEGT. V lost 1 base and J lost 8, with 9 bases in between. In DNA, the CDR3 is TGTGCCAGCAGTTACTTGGCAGGGGATTCACCCCTCCACTTT. It translates to CASSYLAGDSPLHF.